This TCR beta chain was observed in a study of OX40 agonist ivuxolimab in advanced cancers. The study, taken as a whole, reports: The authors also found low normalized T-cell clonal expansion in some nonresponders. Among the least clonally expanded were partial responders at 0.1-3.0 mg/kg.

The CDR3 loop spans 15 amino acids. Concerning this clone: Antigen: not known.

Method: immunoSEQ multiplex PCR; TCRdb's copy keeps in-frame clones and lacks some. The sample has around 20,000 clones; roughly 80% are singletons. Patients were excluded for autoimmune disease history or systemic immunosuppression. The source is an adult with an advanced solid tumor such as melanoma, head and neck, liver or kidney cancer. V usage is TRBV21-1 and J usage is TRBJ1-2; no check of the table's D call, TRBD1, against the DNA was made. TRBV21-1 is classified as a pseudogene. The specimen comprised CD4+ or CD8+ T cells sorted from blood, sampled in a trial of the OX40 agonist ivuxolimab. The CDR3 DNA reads TGTGCCAGCAGCAAGTCGCAGTTGGCTAACTATGGCTACACCTTC. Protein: CASSKSQLANYGYTF.